The 10 T cell receptor beta chains listed next were all sequenced from one sample in a study of CD8+CD57+ T cells in acquired aplastic anemia. Profiling that covered TCR beta VDJ and CDR3 relied on genomic DNA as its template. TCRdb re-called the reads through MiXCR, storing one row per CDR3 protein. The sample yields approximately 150,000 distinct CDR3 sequences, more than 45% seen once. Previously, flow cytometry had revealed CD8+CD57+ cell expansion in the patients chosen for sequencing. Sequenced input: sorted CD4+, CD8+, or CD8+CD57+ T cells (not recorded which) from PBMCs. These receptors originate from a human donor with aplastic anemia.

This chain uses TRBV14 with TRBJ2-7; D uncertain. Germline CDR1 is SGHDN and CDR2 is FVKESK. Trimming removed 0 bases at V and 2 bases at J, with 11 bases between. The CDR3 runs to 15 residues. The CDR3 sequence is CASSQENRSAYEQYF. Written as DNA, the CDR3 is TGTGCCAGCAGCCAAGAAAACCGGAGCGCCTACGAGCAGTACTTC.

V is TRBV29-1 and J is TRBJ2-3, with D maybe TRBD2 (6 bases). With 2 bases removed from V and 4 bases from J, the gap between germline ends came to 16 bases. The CDR3 is 15 residues long. Per the germline V gene, CDR1 is SQVTM and CDR2 is ANQGSEA. In DNA form, the CDR3 reads TGCAGCGTTGAACTTAGCGGAGGCAGGCCAGATACGCAGTATTTT. This translates into CSVELSGGRPDTQYF.

CDR3 loop: CASSAGTGYEQYF. In DNA form, the CDR3 reads TGTGCCAGTAGTGCCGGGACAGGGTACGAGCAGTACTTC. This chain joins TRBV19 and TRBJ2-7, with 9 bases aligning to TRBD1. The CDR3 sequence is 13 residues long. The germline CDR1 and CDR2 sequences are LNHDA and SQIVND (reference sequence). V shed 5 bases, J shed 4 bases, and the junction held 3 bases outside the gene matches.

Notes on this clonotype: Germline is not matched at one junction end, which may reflect a read error. The CDR3 protein is CASSQYNEQFF. The CDR3 nucleotides are TGTGCCAGCAGTCAATATAACGAGCAGTTCTTC. The V call is TRBV25-1, the J call TRBJ2-1; D is unresolved. The CDR3 covers 11 residues. Germline V gene lookup returns CDR1 MGHDK and CDR2 SYGVNS.

The rearrangement joins TRBV20-1 to TRBJ1-1; TRBD1 aligns across 7 bases. V was pared by 3 bases and J by 3 bases, with 10 bases of the junction left unmatched. Germline CDR1 and CDR2: DFQATT and SNEGSKA (reference sequence). The CDR3 sequence is 15 residues long. The CDR3 nucleotides are TGCAGTGCTAGGGCAGCAGGGGGTATGGACACTGAAGCTTTCTTT. Translated, it gives CSARAAGGMDTEAFF.

This clonotype was seen at least ten times. CDR3 nucleotide sequence: TGTGCCAGCAGCTTGGCTGGGGACGGGGGTGAAAAACTGTTTTTT. Translated, it gives CASSLAGDGGEKLFF. This chain joins TRBV5-5 and TRBJ1-4; possible D gene TRBD1, 5 bases. Trimming stripped 0 bases from V and 7 bases from J, with 13 bases between. Germline V CDR1 and CDR2: SGHKS, YYEKEE (reference sequence). This CDR3 spans 15 amino acids.

This clonotype was observed at least ten times. The chain recombines TRBV6-5 with TRBJ1-2; D is possibly TRBD1 (6 bases). Trimming shortened V by 4 bases and J by 8 bases, and 23 bases separated the two germline ends. CDR1 and CDR2 from the germline V gene are MNHEY and SVGAGI. The CDR3 loop spans 16 amino acids. CDR3 bases: TGTGCCAGCAGTTCGCCGGGTCGGACAGCCCAAGGCGGCTACACCTTC. It is translated as CASSSPGRTAQGGYTF.

This clonotype was detected ten times or more. The chain recombines TRBV5-5 with TRBJ2-1; D is possibly TRBD1 (6 bases). The CDR3 consists of 16 residues. Germline CDR1 SGHKS, CDR2 YYEKEE (reference sequence). Trimming cost V 4 bases and J 0 bases, with 14 bases left between them. CDR3 sequence reads: CASSPRTVLSYNEQFF. The CDR3 DNA follows: TGTGCCAGCAGCCCTCGGACAGTCCTCTCCTACAATGAGCAGTTCTTC.

The chain joins TRBV19 to TRBJ1-5; D remains unclear. The V end was cut by 6 bases, the J end by 6 bases, with 18 bases between. The germline gives CDR1 LNHDA, CDR2 SQIVND (reference sequence). The CDR3 consists of 15 residues. The CDR3 sequence is CASSMGILGSQPQHF. The DNA for the CDR3 is TGTGCCAGTAGCATGGGGATTCTGGGAAGTCAGCCCCAGCATTTT. The whole variable domain, remainder taken from reference TRBV19 and TRBJ1-5, is DGGITQSPKYLFRKEGQNVTLSCEQNLNHDAMYWYRQDPGQGLRLIYYSQIVNDFQKGDIAEGYSVSREKKESFPLTVTSAQKNPTAFYLCASSMGILGSQPQHFGDGTRLSIL.

The rearrangement links TRBV20-1 to TRBJ2-7; unclear D gene. This CDR3 comprises 11 residues. Per germline, CDR1 DFQATT and CDR2 SNEGSKA (reference sequence). The CDR3 loop reads CSARSSYEQYF. The CDR3 DNA reads as TGCAGCGCAAGAAGCTCCTACGAGCAGTACTTC.